A selection of T cell receptor beta chains follows, all from one sample in a study of blood T cell repertoires in COVID-19. The table came from immunoSEQ multiplex PCR; TCRdb's copy has only in-frame clones and leaves some out. The table records around 110,000 clones, almost 85% of them present only once. Source material: peripheral blood. Receptors originate from a man aged 70-80 years with active or convalescent COVID-19. Both conserved end residues are part of each CDR3. Fields, in order: clone size, D gene, V gene, J gene, CDR3 DNA, CDR3 protein. D genes are given only for firm matches. The size field is filled for only some rows; it gives once, few, many or a size class.

-,-,TRBV6-2/TRBV6-3,TRBJ2-3,TGTGCCAGCAGTTCAAATACTGGAGGCACAGATACGCAGTATTTT,CASSSNTGGTDTQYF
few,-,TRBV7-2,TRBJ1-1,TGTGCCAGCAGCTTACAGGGGAGCTCTGAAGCTTTCTTT,CASSLQGSSEAFF
-,TRBD1,TRBV19,TRBJ1-2,TGTGCCAGTAGTATCGGGGACAGTGGGCGGAGAGTGGGCTACACCTTC,CASSIGDSGRRVGYTF
-,TRBD1,TRBV3-1/TRBV3-2,TRBJ1-1,TGTGCCAGCAGCCAGGGACAGCTGAACACTGAAGCTTTCTTT,CASSQGQLNTEAFF
-,TRBD2,TRBV7-9,TRBJ2-5,TGTGCCAGCAGCGTTCGACTAGCGGGGGGGCATCAAGAGACCCAGTACTTC,CASSVRLAGGHQETQYF
-,TRBD1,TRBV24-1,TRBJ2-1,TGTGCCACCAGTGTTGGGACAGGGAGCTCCTACAATGAGCAGTTCTTC,CATSVGTGSSYNEQFF
once,TRBD1,TRBV9,TRBJ1-6,TGTGCCAGCAGCCTTAGCCCCCCAGGGGGCGGTAATTCACCCCTCCACTTT,CASSLSPPGGGNSPLHF
-,-,TRBV7-2,TRBJ2-3,TGTGCCAGCAGCTTACAGGGGGGTCCAGATACGCAGTATTTT,CASSLQGGPDTQYF
-,-,TRBV6-6,TRBJ2-5,TGTGCCAGCAGTCGCTCACCGGGAGAAGAGACCCAGTACTTC,CASSRSPGEETQYF
-,TRBD1,TRBV28,TRBJ1-2,TGTGCCAGCAGGGCCGCGACAGGGGGTAGTGGCTACACCTTC,CASRAATGGSGYTF
-,TRBD2,TRBV25-1,TRBJ2-1,TGTGCCAGCAGTGAACTGGGAGGGGAGGTCCCCTACAATGAGCAGTTCTTC,CASSELGGEVPYNEQFF
-,TRBD2,TRBV7-2,TRBJ2-1,TGTGCCAGCAGCCTGGGGACTAGCGGGTACAATGAGCAGTTCTTC,CASSLGTSGYNEQFF
-,TRBD1,TRBV5-1,TRBJ1-4,TGCGCCAGCAGCAAGGGACAGGGGAGGCCGGCTAATGAAAAACTGTTTTTT,CASSKGQGRPANEKLFF
-,-,TRBV30,TRBJ1-2,TGTGCCTGGAGTGCTGCGGGCGCCTCCCCAAACGCTGGCTACACCTTC,CAWSAAGASPNAGYTF